The entry below describes one TCR beta chain. Its target is not known. This may stem from a read error, because a much larger clone lies one nucleotide away. Each TRB amplification used roughly 240-550 ng of genomic DNA from blood. TRB rearrangements were amplified by multiplex PCR with BIOMED2 TRB-A/B primers. One entry per CDR3 protein, called by TCRdb with MiXCR from the multiplex PCR reads. This table holds under 5,000 distinct CDR3 sequences, 30% to 40% found once. This CDR3 comprises 12 residues. The germline V and J ends were trimmed by 6 bases and 1 base, with 8 bases remaining between them. Germline V gene sequence: CDR1 GTSNPN, CDR2 SVGIG (reference sequence). The data derive from a study of T and B cells in COVID-19 patients. Study background: Recovered patients mostly had mild to moderate COVID-19 managed as outpatients. At median age approximately 31 years, recovered patients were younger than active-infection patients at 67.

Points from the study as a whole: At recovery TRB diversity and richness exceeded healthy donors, after highly clonal active COVID-19 repertoires. Symptomatic-phase blood samples from mildly ill patients and early samples from severe cases were scarce.

The receptor was derived from a human donor who had recovered from COVID-19. The V gene is TRBV30, the J gene TRBJ2-3, with D possibly matching TRBD1 (5 bases). The sequenced sample consisted of blood. Here the CDR3 DNA reads TGTGCCTGCACCAGGGGCACAGATACGCAGTATTTT. Translation gives CACTRGTDTQYF.